This T cell receptor (beta chain) stems from a study of T cell repertoires in cytomegalovirus infection. Study background: Selected CMV epitopes included recently identified HLA-C-restricted ones as well as well-studied HLA-B-restricted ones. Matching HLA type, along with CMV infection, was indicated by public TCR beta signatures.

TCRdb ran MiXCR on the reads and lists one entry per CDR3 protein. The sample comprises approximately 260,000 distinct CDR3 sequences, roughly 21% of which are singletons, and around 20% rests with the top ten. Overall study findings and caveats: Carriers of CMV plus the relevant HLA were identified by cumulative public TCR beta family frequency. Ex vivo, HLA-C-restricted CMV-specific TCR beta clonotypes prevailed over the rest of the response.

CDR1 is SEHNR, CDR2 FQNEAQ, per germline (reference sequence). This CDR3 comprises 14 residues. V shed 6 bases and J shed 1 base, with 11 bases lying between them. This clonotype was counted many times. Its matching antigen is unknown. The rearrangement links TRBV7-9 to TRBJ2-3, with D possibly matching TRBD2 (5 bases). Sequences were derived from cultured PBMCs, sampled from culture after CMV antigen stimulation. This receptor was identified in a human donor in good health (CMV status not recorded). Some clones in this sample may be carry-over from other donors' samples. CDR3 nucleotides: TGTGCCAGCAGAAAAGCCGGGGGCACAGATACGCAGTATTTT. Translated, it gives CASRKAGGTDTQYF. Supplemented by reference TRBV7-9 and TRBJ2-3, the full variable domain reads DTGVSQNPRHKITKRGQNVTFRCDPISEHNRLYWYRQTLGQGPEFLTYFQNEAQLEKSRLLSDRFSAERPKGSFSTLEIQRTEQGDSAMYLCASRKAGGTDTQYFGPGTRLTVL.